The 21 T cell receptor beta chains listed next were all sequenced from one sample in a study of CD8 T cells in Susac syndrome. Reverse transcription of about 0.5 to 1 ug RNA was carried out with random hexamers. TCRdb reprocessed the immunoSEQ multiplex PCR reads with MiXCR, giving one entry per CDR3 protein. In the table there are 100,000 to 150,000 distinct CDR3 sequences, 85% to 95% of which are singletons. Sequenced sample: CD8+ T cells from PBMCs. These receptors all stem from a human donor with multiple sclerosis.

As for this clonotype: A read error may produce the germline difference seen at one junction end. This chain links TRBV19 with TRBJ1-5; D is undetermined. The CDR3 is made up of 15 amino acids. Germline CDR1 LNHDA, CDR2 SQIVND (reference sequence). In DNA form, the CDR3 reads TGTGCCAGTAGAGGGTGGCAAAATAGCAATCAGCCCCAGCAATTT. It is translated as CASRGWQNSNQPQQF.

The V and J genes are TRBV7-2 and TRBJ1-2, with TRBD1 as a possible D gene (6 bases). V was shortened by 2 bases and J by 4 bases, with 14 bases between the two germline ends. CDR3 length equals 15 residues. Germline V lookup: CDR1 SGHTA, CDR2 FQGNSA. CDR3 coding DNA: TGTGCCAGCAGCTTACCGACGACAGGCCTCTATGGCTACACCTTC. Its translation is CASSLPTTGLYGYTF.

This chain uses TRBV5-1 with TRBJ2-1; D not resolved. V gave up 1 base and J gave up 3 bases, with 5 bases separating them. From germline, CDR1 is SGHRS and CDR2 YFSETQ. The CDR3 contains 13 residues. CDR3 protein: CASSLRYYNEQFF. In DNA, the CDR3 is TGCGCCAGCAGCTTGCGCTACTACAATGAGCAGTTCTTC.

The gene calls are TRBV29-1 and TRBJ2-7; D may be TRBD1 (6 bases). Trimming stripped 4 bases from V and 4 bases from J, with 17 bases between. The CDR3 has 14 residues. Looked up from germline, CDR1 is SQVTM and CDR2 is ANQGSEA. CDR3: CSVVSAQGGYEQYF. The CDR3 DNA reads TGCAGCGTTGTATCGGCACAGGGTGGATACGAGCAGTACTTC.

This clonotype was detected once. The chain employs TRBV7-2 and TRBJ1-2, with D unclear. The length of the CDR3 is 14 residues. Germline loops: CDR1 SGHTA, CDR2 FQGNSA. The V gene lost 5 bases and the J gene lost 6 bases, with 16 bases spanning the gap. CDR3 region: CASSRGHRSDGYTF. In DNA form, the CDR3 reads TGTGCCAGCAGCCGAGGTCACCGGTCGGATGGCTACACCTTC.

The J gene is TRBJ2-7, the V gene TRBV7-9; 13 bases are shared with TRBD2. The germline gives CDR1 SEHNR, CDR2 FQNEAQ (reference sequence). After removal of 4 bases from V and 4 bases from J, the junction contained 10 bases not matched to a gene. This CDR3 is built from 17 residues. DNA for the CDR3: TGTGCCAGCAGCTCCAGTAGGACTAGCGGGAGACGTTACGAGCAGTACGTC. This sequence encodes CASSSSRTSGRRYEQYV.

The chain is built from TRBV13 and TRBJ2-7; D unclear. V dropped 5 bases and J dropped 3 bases, with 14 bases sitting between them. The germline V gene encodes CDR1 PRHDT and CDR2 FYEKMQ (reference sequence). The CDR3 is 14 amino acids. CDR3 amino acids: CASSTGEGIYEQYF. In DNA form, the CDR3 reads TGTGCCAGCAGCACTGGGGAAGGGATCTACGAGCAGTACTTC. Drawing the rest from reference TRBV13 and TRBJ2-7, the complete variable domain is AAGVIQSPRHLIKEKRETATLKCYPIPRHDTVYWYQQGPGQDPQFLISFYEKMQSDKGSIPDRFSAQQFSDYHSELNMSSLELGDSALYFCASSTGEGIYEQYFGPGTRLTVT.

The chain is built from TRBV5-1 and TRBJ2-2; 7 positions match TRBD1. V lost 2 bases and J lost 5; bases outside the gene matches: 9. Germline-derived CDR1 and CDR2 are SGHRS and YFSETQ. The length of the CDR3 is 16 residues. The CDR3 is CASSLNVRGYTGELFF. CDR3 bases: TGCGCCAGCAGCTTAAACGTCAGGGGGTATACCGGGGAGCTGTTTTTT.

The genes are TRBV4-1 and TRBJ1-5; no definite D call. This CDR3 has 15 residues. Germline V gene sequence: CDR1 MGHRA, CDR2 YSYEKL. Between the trimmed V and J ends, which lost 5 bases and 4 bases, there was a span of 15 bases. Here the CDR3 DNA reads TGCGCCAGCAGCGACCGGGCCCACTTAAATCAGCCCCAGCATTTT. It yields the protein CASSDRAHLNQPQHF.

This clonotype was observed a single time. The chain is built from TRBV7-9 and TRBJ1-2; TRBD1 agrees at 7 bases. The length of the CDR3 is 14 residues. Germline CDR1 is SEHNR and CDR2 is FQNEAQ (reference sequence). J gave up 8 bases and V 3 bases, and 9 bases lay outside the gene matches. In DNA form, the CDR3 reads TGTGCCAGCAGCTTTTCTGAGGGGGCTAAGGGCTACACCTTC. This codes for CASSFSEGAKGYTF.

The chain is built from TRBV11-2 and TRBJ2-5, with 8 bases matching TRBD2. The CDR3 is made up of 14 amino acids. Germline V gene data show CDR1 as SGHAT and CDR2 as FQNNGV. V lost 7 bases and J lost 4; bases outside the gene matches: 8. CDR3 sequence: CASTWRGASETQYF. Written as DNA, the CDR3 is TGTGCCAGCACCTGGCGGGGGGCGTCAGAGACCCAGTACTTC.

This clonotype was observed a single time. The chain employs TRBV5-1 and TRBJ2-5; D remains ambiguous. This CDR3 comprises 10 residues. Germline V lookup: CDR1 SGHRS, CDR2 YFSETQ. The ends were cut back, 6 bases at V and 5 bases at J, with 5 bases in the middle. The DNA for the CDR3 is TGCGCCAGCACGCGGGAGACCCAGTACTTC. This encodes CASTRETQYF.

Only one count was recorded for this clonotype. V gene TRBV7-9 combines with J gene TRBJ2-1; D is possibly TRBD2 (6 bases). CDR1 SEHNR and CDR2 FQNEAQ come from the germline V gene (reference sequence). The germline V and J ends were trimmed by 5 bases and 3 bases, with 17 bases remaining between them. The CDR3 totals 16 residues. The DNA of the CDR3 is TGTGCCAGCAGCCCACTGGAGGGGAAAGGCTACAATGAGCAGTTCTTC. It is translated as CASSPLEGKGYNEQFF.

V is TRBV7-9 and J is TRBJ2-5, with 7 bases identical to TRBD1. From germline, CDR1 is SEHNR and CDR2 FQNEAQ (reference sequence). The V and J ends lost 4 bases and 1 base, in that order; junction bases with no gene match: 3. The CDR3 length is 14 residues. The CDR3 nucleotides read TGTGCCAGCAGCTCAACAGGGGCCCAAGAGACCCAGTACTTC. The encoded protein is CASSSTGAQETQYF.

The chain uses TRBV11-1 and TRBJ1-6; no clear D. The germline CDR1 and CDR2 sequences are SGHAT and FQDESV (reference sequence). The V gene lost 3 bases and the J gene lost 4 bases, with 7 bases spanning the gap. CDR3 length: 14 residues. The CDR3 DNA is TGTGCCAGCAGCTTGACGCCGTATAATTCACCCCTCCACTTT. It codes for CASSLTPYNSPLHF.

The genes are TRBV14 and TRBJ2-3; TRBD1 is a possible D gene (5 bases). The CDR3 is 16 amino acids. Per germline, CDR1 SGHDN and CDR2 FVKESK. Trimming pared 0 bases from V and 1 base from J, leaving 11 bases between. The CDR3 loop reads CASSQDGAGRTDTQYF. The CDR3 coding sequence is TGTGCCAGCAGCCAAGATGGGGCAGGTCGCACAGATACGCAGTATTTT.

The chain links TRBV3-1 to TRBJ2-4, with D unresolved. Germline CDR1 LGHDT, CDR2 YNNKEL (reference sequence). The CDR3 consists of 17 residues. Trimming took 4 bases from V and 3 from J, leaving 19 bases between them. The CDR3 protein is CASSPEEGILGKNIQYF. In nucleotides, the CDR3 is TGTGCCAGCAGCCCCGAGGAAGGGATCTTAGGCAAAAACATTCAGTACTTC.

The chain employs TRBV19 and TRBJ1-6; 9 bases agree with TRBD1. The J segment lost 10 bases and the V segment lost 4 bases, leaving 8 bases of the junction unmatched. This CDR3 is built from 15 residues. Germline V gene lookup returns CDR1 LNHDA and CDR2 SQIVND (reference sequence). In DNA, the CDR3 is TGTGCCAGTAGTACCAAAACAGGGGGCGGATCACCCCTCCACTTT. It translates to CASSTKTGGGSPLHF.

The V call is TRBV3-1, the J call TRBJ1-1; D is perhaps TRBD1 (5 bases). V was trimmed by 2 bases and J by 4 bases, leaving 11 bases between them. There are 14 residues in the CDR3. Germline V lookup: CDR1 LGHDT, CDR2 YNNKEL (reference sequence). CDR3 loop: CASSQYRGGTEAFF. The CDR3 DNA sequence: TGTGCCAGCAGCCAATATCGGGGGGGCACTGAAGCTTTCTTT.

This chain joins TRBV5-6 and TRBJ1-4, with D possibly being TRBD1 (5 bases). CDR1 is SGHDT and CDR2 is YYEEEE in the germline V gene. The CDR3 extends over 13 amino acids. Trimming left V 4 bases short and J 8 bases short, with 12 bases between. This CDR3 is CASSQGSREKLFF. The CDR3 region has the DNA TGTGCCAGCAGCCAGGGAAGTCGGGAAAAACTGTTTTTT.

V and J are TRBV5-1 and TRBJ2-1; 7 nucleotides match TRBD2. Trimming removed 5 bases from V and 4 bases from J; junction bases left unmatched: 3. CDR1 is SGHRS, CDR2 YFSETQ, per germline. CDR3 length: 13 amino acids. The CDR3 protein is CASRGGAYNEQFF. The CDR3 nucleotides read TGCGCCAGCAGGGGAGGGGCATACAATGAGCAGTTCTTC.